Presented here are 3 T cell receptor beta chains from one specimen sequenced in a study of T cells in Graves' hyperthyroidism and ophthalmopathy. The CDR3 regions of TCR beta were amplified from RNA transcripts. First-round RT-PCR with HTBI primers amplified the TCR CDR3 region. TCRdb passed the multiplex PCR reads through MiXCR, listing each CDR3 protein once. The sample gives 390,000 or so distinct CDR3 sequences, roughly 14% of which show up once; around 14% is in the top ten. Source material: blood. The receptors originated from a man aged 18 to 35 with Graves' ophthalmopathy.

There are a few counts of this clonotype. V gene TRBV20-1 combines with J gene TRBJ2-7, with TRBD2 matching 8 bases. Germline assignment: CDR1 DFQATT and CDR2 SNEGSKA (reference sequence). The CDR3 loop spans 12 amino acids. The DNA for the CDR3 is TGCAGCACCGGACTAGCTTCCTACGAGCAGTACTTC. This sequence encodes CSTGLASYEQYF.

This clonotype was recorded at least ten times. V gene TRBV7-9 combines with J gene TRBJ2-5; D remains unclear. V lost 3 bases, J lost 5 bases, and 13 bases lay in between. CDR1 and CDR2 (germline): SEHNR, FQNEAQ (reference sequence). CDR3 size: 14 residues. The CDR3 DNA sequence: TGTGCCAGCAGCTTTGGGCCATCTGGGGAGACCCAGTACTTC. Its protein product is CASSFGPSGETQYF.

Ten or more counts support this clonotype. Here the CDR3 reads CASSGLWGTVNTEAFF. The DNA of the CDR3 is TGTGCCAGCAGCGGACTGTGGGGGACTGTGAACACTGAAGCTTTCTTT. The chain employs TRBV3-1 and TRBJ1-1, with D tentatively TRBD1 (5 bases). Germline CDR1 LGHDT, CDR2 YNNKEL (reference sequence). Between the trimmed V and J ends, which lost 5 bases and 0 bases, there was a span of 16 bases. This CDR3 region has 16 residues.